This TCR beta chain was documented in a study of T cell repertoires in cytomegalovirus infection. Germline lookup yields CDR1 DFQATT and CDR2 SNEGSKA (reference sequence). This CDR3 is built from 9 residues. Trimming took 5 bases from V and 9 from J, leaving 7 bases between them. Of note for this clonotype: What it binds is not known.

Study results and caveats: HLA-C-restricted CMV clonotypes gave the most frequent clonotype in two of eight donors.

One entry per CDR3 protein, called by TCRdb with MiXCR from the reads. This sample has approximately 250,000 distinct CDR3 sequences; roughly 22% occur once, and the top ten carry about 20%. The receptor was isolated from a human donor in good health (CMV status not recorded). Some clones in this sample may be carry-over from other donors' samples. The chain couples TRBV20-1 to TRBJ1-1; D gene ambiguous. Input material: CD8+ T cells from PBMCs. The CDR3 bases are TGCAGTGCTGGAACGCAAGCTTTCTTT. Its translation: CSAGTQAFF.